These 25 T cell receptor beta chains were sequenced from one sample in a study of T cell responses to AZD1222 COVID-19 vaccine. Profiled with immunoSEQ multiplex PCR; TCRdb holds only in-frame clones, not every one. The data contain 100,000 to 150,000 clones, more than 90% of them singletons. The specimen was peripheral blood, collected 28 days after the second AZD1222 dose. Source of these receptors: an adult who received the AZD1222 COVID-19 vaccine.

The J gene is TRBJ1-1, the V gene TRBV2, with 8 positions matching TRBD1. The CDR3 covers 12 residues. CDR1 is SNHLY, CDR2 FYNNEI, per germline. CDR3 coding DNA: TGTGACGTTTGGGACAGGAACAATGAGGCTTTCTTT. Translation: CDVWDRNNEAFF. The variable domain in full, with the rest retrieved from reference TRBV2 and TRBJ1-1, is EPEVTQTPSHQVTQMGQEVILRCVPISNHLYFYWYRQILGQKVEFLVSFYNNEISEKSEIFDDQFSVERPDGSNFTLKIRSTKLEDSAMYFCDVWDRNNEAFFGQGTRLTVV.

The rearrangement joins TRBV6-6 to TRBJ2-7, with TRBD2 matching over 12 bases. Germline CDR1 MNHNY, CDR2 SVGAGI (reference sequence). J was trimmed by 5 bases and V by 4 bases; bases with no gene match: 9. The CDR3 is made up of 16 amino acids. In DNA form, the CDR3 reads TGTGCCAGCAGTTCCGGACTAGCGGGAACAGTCGACGAGCAGTACGTC. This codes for CASSSGLAGTVDEQYV.

The CDR3 bases are TGCGCCAGCAGCCCGGCTAGCGGAGCCTACAATGAGCAGTTCTTC. Encoded protein: CASSPASGAYNEQFF. The chain links TRBV5-1 to TRBJ2-1; 7 positions match TRBD2. Germline CDR1 SGHRS, CDR2 YFSETQ. The CDR3 totals 15 residues. The J segment lost 2 bases and the V segment lost 4 bases, leaving 6 bases of the junction unmatched.

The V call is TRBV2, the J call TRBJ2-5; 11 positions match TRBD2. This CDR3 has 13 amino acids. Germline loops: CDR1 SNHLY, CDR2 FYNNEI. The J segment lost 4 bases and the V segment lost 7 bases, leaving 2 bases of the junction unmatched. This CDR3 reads CASITSGGETQYF. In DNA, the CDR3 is TGTGCCAGCATTACTAGCGGGGGAGAGACCCAGTACTTC.

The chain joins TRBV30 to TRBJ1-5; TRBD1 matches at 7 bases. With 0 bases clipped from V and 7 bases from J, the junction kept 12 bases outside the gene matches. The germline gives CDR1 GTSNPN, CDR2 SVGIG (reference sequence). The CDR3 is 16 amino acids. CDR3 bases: TGTGCCTGGAGTGTACCGTCGACAGGGTCATGGCAGCCCCAGCATTTT. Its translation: CAWSVPSTGSWQPQHF. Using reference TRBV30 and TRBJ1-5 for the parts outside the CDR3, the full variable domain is SQTIHQWPATLVQPVGSPLSLECTVEGTSNPNLYWYRQAAGRGLQLLFYSVGIGQISSEVPQNLSASRPQDRQFILSSKKLLLSDSGFYLCAWSVPSTGSWQPQHFGDGTRLSIL.

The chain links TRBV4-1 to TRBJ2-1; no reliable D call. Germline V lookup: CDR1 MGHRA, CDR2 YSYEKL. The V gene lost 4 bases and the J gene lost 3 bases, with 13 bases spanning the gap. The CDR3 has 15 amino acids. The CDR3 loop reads CASSPTQPRYNEQFF. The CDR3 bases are TGCGCCAGCAGCCCGACACAACCCCGCTACAATGAGCAGTTCTTC.

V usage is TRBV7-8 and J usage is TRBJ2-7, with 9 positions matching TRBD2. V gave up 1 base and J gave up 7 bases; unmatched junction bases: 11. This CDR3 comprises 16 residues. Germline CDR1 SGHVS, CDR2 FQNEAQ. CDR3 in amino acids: CASSLEVGAGGREQYV. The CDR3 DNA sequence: TGTGCCAGCAGCTTAGAAGTGGGCGCGGGAGGGCGTGAGCAGTACGTC.

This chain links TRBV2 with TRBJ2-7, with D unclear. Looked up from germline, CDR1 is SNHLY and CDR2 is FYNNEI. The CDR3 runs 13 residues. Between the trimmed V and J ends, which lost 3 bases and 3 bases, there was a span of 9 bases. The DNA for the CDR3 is TGTGCCAGCAGTGACGAGGTCGACTACGAGCAGTACTTC. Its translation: CASSDEVDYEQYF.

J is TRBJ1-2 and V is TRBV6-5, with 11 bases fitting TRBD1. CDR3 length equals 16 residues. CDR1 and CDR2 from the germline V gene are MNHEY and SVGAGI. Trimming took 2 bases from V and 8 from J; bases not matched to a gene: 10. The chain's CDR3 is CASSYGGLGQGDGYTF. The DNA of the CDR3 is TGTGCCAGCAGTTACGGAGGGCTGGGACAGGGGGACGGCTACACCTTC.

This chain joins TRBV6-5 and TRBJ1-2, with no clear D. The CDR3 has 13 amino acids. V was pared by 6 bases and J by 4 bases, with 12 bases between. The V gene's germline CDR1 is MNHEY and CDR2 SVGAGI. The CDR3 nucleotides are TGTGCCAGCAGACGCCAGCGGTTCTATGGCTACACCTTC. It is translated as CASRRQRFYGYTF.

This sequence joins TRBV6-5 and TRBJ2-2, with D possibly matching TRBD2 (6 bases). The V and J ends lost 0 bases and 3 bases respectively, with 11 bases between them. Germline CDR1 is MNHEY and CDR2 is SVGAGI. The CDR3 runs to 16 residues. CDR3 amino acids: CASSYSPTGDTGELFF. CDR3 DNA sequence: TGTGCCAGCAGTTACTCACCCACGGGAGACACCGGGGAGCTGTTTTTT.

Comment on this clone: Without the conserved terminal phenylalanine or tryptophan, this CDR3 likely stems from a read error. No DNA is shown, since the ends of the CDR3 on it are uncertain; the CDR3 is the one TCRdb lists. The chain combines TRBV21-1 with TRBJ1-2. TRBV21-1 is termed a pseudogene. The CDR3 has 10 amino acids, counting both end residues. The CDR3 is CASRAQDPSY.

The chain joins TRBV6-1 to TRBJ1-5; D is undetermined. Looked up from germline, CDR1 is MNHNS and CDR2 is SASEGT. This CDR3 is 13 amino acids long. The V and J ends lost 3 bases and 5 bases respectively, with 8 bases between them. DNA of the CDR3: TGTGCCAGCAGTGACCTCCTTGATCAGCCCCAGCATTTT. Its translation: CASSDLLDQPQHF.

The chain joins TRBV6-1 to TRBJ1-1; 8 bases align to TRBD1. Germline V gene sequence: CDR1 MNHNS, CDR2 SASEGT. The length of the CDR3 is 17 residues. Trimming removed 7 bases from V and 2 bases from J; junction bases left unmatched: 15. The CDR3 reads CASIEVGRGQGNTEAFF. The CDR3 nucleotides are TGTGCCAGCATTGAGGTCGGCCGAGGACAGGGTAACACTGAAGCTTTCTTT.

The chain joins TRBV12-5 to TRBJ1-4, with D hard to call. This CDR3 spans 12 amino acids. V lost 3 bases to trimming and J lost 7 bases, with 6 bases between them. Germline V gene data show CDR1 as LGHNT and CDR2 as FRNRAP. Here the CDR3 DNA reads TGTGCTAGTGGTTTTAGTAGTGAAAAACTGTTTTTT. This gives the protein CASGFSSEKLFF.

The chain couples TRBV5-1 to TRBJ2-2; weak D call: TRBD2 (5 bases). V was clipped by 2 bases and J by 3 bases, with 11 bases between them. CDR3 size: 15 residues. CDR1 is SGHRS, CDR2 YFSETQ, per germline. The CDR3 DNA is TGCGCCAGCAGCTTTAGCGTTCAGGACACCGGGGAGCTGTTTTTT. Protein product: CASSFSVQDTGELFF.

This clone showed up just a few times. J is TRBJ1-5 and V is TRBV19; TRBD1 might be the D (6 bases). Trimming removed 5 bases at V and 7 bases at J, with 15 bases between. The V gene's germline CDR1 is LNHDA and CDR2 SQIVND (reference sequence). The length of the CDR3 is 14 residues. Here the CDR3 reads CASSRPDSSQPQHF. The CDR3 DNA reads TGTGCCAGTAGTCGGCCGGACAGTAGCCAGCCCCAGCATTTT. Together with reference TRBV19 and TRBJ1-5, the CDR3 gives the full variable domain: DGGITQSPKYLFRKEGQNVTLSCEQNLNHDAMYWYRQDPGQGLRLIYYSQIVNDFQKGDIAEGYSVSREKKESFPLTVTSAQKNPTAFYLCASSRPDSSQPQHFGDGTRLSIL.

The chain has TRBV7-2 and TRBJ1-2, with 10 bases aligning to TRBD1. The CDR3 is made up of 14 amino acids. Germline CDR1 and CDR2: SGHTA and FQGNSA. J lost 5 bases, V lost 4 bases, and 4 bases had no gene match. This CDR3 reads CASSYMGQGYGYTF. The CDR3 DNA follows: TGTGCCAGCAGCTACATGGGACAGGGGTATGGCTACACCTTC. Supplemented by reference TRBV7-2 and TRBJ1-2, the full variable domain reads GAGVSQSPSNKVTEKGKDVELRCDPISGHTALYWYRQSLGQGLEFLIYFQGNSAPDKSGLPSDRFSAERTGGSVSTLTIQRTQQEDSAVYLCASSYMGQGYGYTFGSGTRLTVV.

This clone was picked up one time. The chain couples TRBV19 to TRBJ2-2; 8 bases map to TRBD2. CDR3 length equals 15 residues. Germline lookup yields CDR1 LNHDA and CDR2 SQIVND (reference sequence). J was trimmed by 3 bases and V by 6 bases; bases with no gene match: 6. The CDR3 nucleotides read TGTGCCAGTAGAGCCGGGACTAGTGACACCGGGGAGCTGTTTTTT. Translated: CASRAGTSDTGELFF. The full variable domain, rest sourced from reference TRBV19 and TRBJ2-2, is DGGITQSPKYLFRKEGQNVTLSCEQNLNHDAMYWYRQDPGQGLRLIYYSQIVNDFQKGDIAEGYSVSREKKESFPLTVTSAQKNPTAFYLCASRAGTSDTGELFFGEGSRLTVL.

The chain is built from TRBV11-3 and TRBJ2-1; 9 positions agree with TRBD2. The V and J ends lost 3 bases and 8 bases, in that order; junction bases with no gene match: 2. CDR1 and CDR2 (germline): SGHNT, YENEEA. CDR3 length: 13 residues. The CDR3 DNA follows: TGTGCCAGCAGCTTGCGGGGGGGCGATGAGCAGTTCTTC. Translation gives CASSLRGGDEQFF.

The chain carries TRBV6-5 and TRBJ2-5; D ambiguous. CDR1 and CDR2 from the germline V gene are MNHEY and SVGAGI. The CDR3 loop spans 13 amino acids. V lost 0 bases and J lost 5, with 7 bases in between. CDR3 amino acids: CASSYSYGETQYF. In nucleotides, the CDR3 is TGTGCCAGCAGTTACTCGTACGGGGAGACCCAGTACTTC.

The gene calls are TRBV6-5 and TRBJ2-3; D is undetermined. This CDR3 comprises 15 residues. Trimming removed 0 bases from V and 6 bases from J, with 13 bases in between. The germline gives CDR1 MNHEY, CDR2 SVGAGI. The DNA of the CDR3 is TGTGCCAGCAGTTACTCCCGGACGTCCCTGGATACGCAGTATTTT. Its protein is CASSYSRTSLDTQYF.

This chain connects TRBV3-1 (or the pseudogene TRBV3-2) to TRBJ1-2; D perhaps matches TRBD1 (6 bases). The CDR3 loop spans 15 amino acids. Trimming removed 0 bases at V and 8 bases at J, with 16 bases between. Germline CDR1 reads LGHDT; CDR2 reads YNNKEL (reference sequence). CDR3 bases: TGTGCCAGCAGCCAAGATCACAGGGTGTCGGAGGGCTACACCTTC. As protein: CASSQDHRVSEGYTF.

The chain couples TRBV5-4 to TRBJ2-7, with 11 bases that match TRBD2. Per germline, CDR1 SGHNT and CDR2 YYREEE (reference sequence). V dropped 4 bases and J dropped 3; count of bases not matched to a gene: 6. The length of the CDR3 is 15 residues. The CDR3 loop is CASSMAGTSGYEQYV. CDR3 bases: TGTGCCAGCAGCATGGCGGGGACTAGCGGCTACGAGCAGTACGTC.

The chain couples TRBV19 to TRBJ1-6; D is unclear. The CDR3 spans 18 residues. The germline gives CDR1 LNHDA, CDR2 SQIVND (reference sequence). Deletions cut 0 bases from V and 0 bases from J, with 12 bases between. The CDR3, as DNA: TGTGCCAGTAGTATAGATCGGCGTAAGGCCTCCTATAATTCACCCCTCCACTTT. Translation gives CASSIDRRKASYNSPLHF.